These T cell receptor beta chains were read from a single sample in a study of cytomegalovirus exposure and HLA in healthy donors. Measured with immunoSEQ multiplex PCR; TCRdb has only the in-frame clones, and not every one. The data contain under 250,000 clones, approximately 85% of them singletons. Sequenced input: PBMCs. The receptors come from a girl aged 2 to 10 in good health and CMV-seronegative. Both conserved end residues are part of each CDR3. The order of the fields is V gene, clone size, J gene, D gene, CDR3 DNA, CDR3 protein. A D gene is named only where the DNA matches it firmly. Only some rows state a clone size, as once, few, many or a class for expanded clones.

v_call: TRBV4-1; clone_size: .; j_call: TRBJ1-3; d_call: TRBD1; cdr3_nt: TGCGCCAGCCATCCCGGGACAGGGGCTACTGGAAACACCATATATTTT; cdr3_aa: CASHPGTGATGNTIYF
v_call: TRBV6-1; clone_size: .; j_call: TRBJ1-5; d_call: .; cdr3_nt: TGTGCCAGCAGTGGTCTAGCGTGGACCCAGCATTTT; cdr3_aa: CASSGLAWTQHF
v_call: TRBV30; clone_size: .; j_call: TRBJ2-7; d_call: TRBD1; cdr3_nt: TGTGCCCAAGGGACAGGGATCTCCTACGAGCAGTACTTC; cdr3_aa: CAQGTGISYEQYF
v_call: TRBV27; clone_size: .; j_call: TRBJ1-2; d_call: TRBD1; cdr3_nt: TGTGCCAGCAGTTTACCCCCCAAAGGGACAGTTAAGTGTTGCCCCTATGGCTACACCTTC; cdr3_aa: CASSLPPKGTVKCCPYGYTF
v_call: TRBV29-1; clone_size: .; j_call: TRBJ2-7; d_call: TRBD2; cdr3_nt: TGCAGCGTGGGGGGGCGGGAGGGAGCCTACGAGCAGTACTTC; cdr3_aa: CSVGGREGAYEQYF
v_call: TRBV5-1; clone_size: .; j_call: TRBJ2-7; d_call: TRBD2; cdr3_nt: TGCGCCAGCAGCTTGATTTCTAGCGGGACCTCACTCTCCTACGAGCAGTACTTC; cdr3_aa: CASSLISSGTSLSYEQYF
v_call: TRBV7-2; clone_size: .; j_call: TRBJ2-7; d_call: .; cdr3_nt: TGTGCCAGCAGCCTGACAGGAACCTACGAGCAGTACTTC; cdr3_aa: CASSLTGTYEQYF
v_call: TRBV5-1; clone_size: .; j_call: TRBJ2-1; d_call: .; cdr3_nt: TGCGCCAGCAGCTTCTTTGGGACATTAATTAAGTTTGAGCAGTTCTTC; cdr3_aa: CASSFFGTLIKFEQFF
v_call: TRBV9; clone_size: .; j_call: TRBJ2-5; d_call: TRBD1; cdr3_nt: TGTGCCAGCAGCGGAACCGGGACAGGGGCAGAGACCCAGTACTTC; cdr3_aa: CASSGTGTGAETQYF
v_call: TRBV7-9; clone_size: once; j_call: TRBJ2-2; d_call: .; cdr3_nt: TGTGCCAGCAGCTCGGATTTGGGGGGCACCGGGGAGCTGTTTTTT; cdr3_aa: CASSSDLGGTGELFF
v_call: TRBV19; clone_size: .; j_call: TRBJ2-1; d_call: TRBD2; cdr3_nt: TGTGCCACCATGCCTCCCCCGGGTAGCGGGGGTTCCTACAATGAGCAGTTCTTC; cdr3_aa: CATMPPPGSGGSYNEQFF
v_call: TRBV5-6; clone_size: .; j_call: TRBJ2-7; d_call: TRBD2; cdr3_nt: TGTGCCAGCAGCGTACTAGCGCCTCCGTCCTACGAGCAGTACTTC; cdr3_aa: CASSVLAPPSYEQYF
v_call: TRBV9; clone_size: .; j_call: TRBJ1-1; d_call: .; cdr3_nt: TGTGCCAGCAGCGTAGGAAAGGGGCTTGATAGCATGAGCACTGAAGCTTTCTTT; cdr3_aa: CASSVGKGLDSMSTEAFF
v_call: TRBV7-9; clone_size: .; j_call: TRBJ2-7; d_call: TRBD1; cdr3_nt: TGTGCCAGCAGCCCGGGACAGACCTACGAGCAGTACTTC; cdr3_aa: CASSPGQTYEQYF
v_call: TRBV5-8; clone_size: .; j_call: TRBJ1-5; d_call: .; cdr3_nt: TGTGCCAGCAGCTTGGCTTTTCGGACAGATAGCAATCAGCCCCAGCATTTT; cdr3_aa: CASSLAFRTDSNQPQHF
v_call: TRBV4-1; clone_size: .; j_call: TRBJ1-2; d_call: TRBD1; cdr3_nt: TGCGCCAGCAGCCAAGTGAGTCAGGGGGGTCCCTATGGCTACACCTTC; cdr3_aa: CASSQVSQGGPYGYTF
v_call: TRBV5-8; clone_size: .; j_call: TRBJ2-7; d_call: TRBD2; cdr3_nt: TGTGCCAGCAGCTTGGAACTAGCGGGAAGGTTAAGGTCGGAAGAGCAGTACTTC; cdr3_aa: CASSLELAGRLRSEEQYF
v_call: TRBV7-9; clone_size: once; j_call: TRBJ1-3; d_call: TRBD1; cdr3_nt: TGTGCCAGCAGCCGACCCGGGACAGCCGACTCTGGAAACACCATATATTTT; cdr3_aa: CASSRPGTADSGNTIYF
v_call: TRBV6-1; clone_size: .; j_call: TRBJ2-1; d_call: .; cdr3_nt: TGTGCCAGCAGGCCCACAGGTTGGCACAATGAGCAGTTCTTC; cdr3_aa: CASRPTGWHNEQFF
v_call: TRBV19; clone_size: .; j_call: TRBJ1-4; d_call: TRBD1; cdr3_nt: TGTGCCAGTAGTACGAACTACCCGGGACAGGGTACAACTAATGAAAAACTGTTTTTT; cdr3_aa: CASSTNYPGQGTTNEKLFF
v_call: TRBV6-1; clone_size: few; j_call: TRBJ1-5; d_call: .; cdr3_nt: TGTGCCAGCAGTCCGCAGGTTAATCAGCCCCAGCATTTT; cdr3_aa: CASSPQVNQPQHF
v_call: TRBV28; clone_size: .; j_call: TRBJ2-7; d_call: TRBD2; cdr3_nt: TGTGCCAGCAGTTTAACGGGGGGTAACTACGAGCAGTACTTC; cdr3_aa: CASSLTGGNYEQYF
v_call: TRBV2; clone_size: .; j_call: TRBJ1-2; d_call: .; cdr3_nt: TGTGCCAGCAGTGAAGAGGAGGGGCGCTTCTATGGCTACACCTTC; cdr3_aa: CASSEEEGRFYGYTF
v_call: TRBV21-1; clone_size: .; j_call: TRBJ2-1; d_call: .; cdr3_nt: TGTGCCAGCAGCAGCGGGACTAGCGGAGACGATTACAATGAGCAGTTCTTC; cdr3_aa: CASSSGTSGDDYNEQFF
v_call: TRBV7-8; clone_size: .; j_call: TRBJ2-7; d_call: .; cdr3_nt: TGTGCCAGCAGCTTAGGGGGCGGGACAGTTCAATACGAGCAGTACTTC; cdr3_aa: CASSLGGGTVQYEQYF
v_call: TRBV9; clone_size: many; j_call: TRBJ2-2; d_call: .; cdr3_nt: TGTGCCAGCAGCGCTAGTCCGGTGGAGTTTACCGGGGAGCTGTTTTTT; cdr3_aa: CASSASPVEFTGELFF
v_call: TRBV27; clone_size: .; j_call: TRBJ2-7; d_call: .; cdr3_nt: TGTGCCAGCAGGCGGGACGTCGTATACGAGCAGTACTTC; cdr3_aa: CASRRDVVYEQYF
v_call: TRBV9; clone_size: .; j_call: TRBJ2-5; d_call: TRBD1; cdr3_nt: TGTGCCAGCAGCGTAGCGACAGGGTTGGGAGAGACCCAGTACTTC; cdr3_aa: CASSVATGLGETQYF